This T cell receptor beta chain was captured by sequencing in a study of regulatory T cells in long-lasting Graves disease. Study-wide context: In persistent Graves' disease, antithyroid drugs had been taken for over 5 years and TSH receptor antibodies stayed positive. The study's findings and limits: Among persistent patients, a larger number of public clonotypes were shared (around 2,700) than among newly diagnosed patients (966). Sample size was small, which may have lowered accuracy. TRBV28, TRBJ1-2 and TRBJ2-5 were segments that persistent disease favored.

The germline V gene has CDR1 DFQATT and CDR2 SNEGSKA (reference sequence). The CDR3 is 13 amino acids. V dropped 3 bases and J dropped 0; count of bases not matched to a gene: 2. This clonotype was observed a few times. Its specificity is unknown. Arm-PCR of CDR3 regions with iRepertoire HTBI primers generated TCR beta libraries. MiXCR, run by TCRdb on the multiplex PCR reads, gives a single entry per CDR3 protein. This sample yields over 650,000 distinct CDR3 sequences, of which around 30% are seen a single time; roughly 41% belongs to the top ten. Time point in this sample: persistent/refractory GD, antithyroid drugs over 5 years with positive TRAb. PBMCs provided the RNA from which the TCR library was made.

The J gene is TRBJ2-7, the V gene TRBV20-1; TRBD2 agrees at 7 bases. The sequencing used peripheral blood mononuclear cells (PBMCs), collected when the disease was refractory, from a patient treated with antithyroid drugs. This TCR was sampled from a female donor with Graves disease. CDR3 residues: CSARGGDSYEQYF. The CDR3 region has the DNA TGCAGTGCTAGGGGGGGGGACTCCTACGAGCAGTACTTC.